Sequencing of this TCR beta chain was carried out in a study of T cells after posttransplantation cyclophosphamide. Cyclophosphamide on days +3 and +4 followed busulfan-fludarabine conditioning and a marrow graft. Only a few counts were recorded for this clone. Its antigen remains unknown. Sequencing used immunoSEQ multiplex PCR; TCRdb keeps in-frame clones, though not all of them. Among more than 10,000 clones listed, approximately 81% were seen once. Whole-study results and caveats: Donor CD8+ memory clones often dominated recipient blood repertoires at later times.

J was trimmed by 4 bases and V by 5 bases; bases with no gene match: 6. Germline assignment: CDR1 SGHVT and CDR2 SQSDAQ. CDR3 length equals 16 residues. V gene TRBV7-4 combines with J gene TRBJ1-6; TRBD1 matches at 9 bases. This specimen was PBMCs, taken after allogeneic stem cell transplant with posttransplant cyclophosphamide. The clonotype originates from a female patient aged 50 to 65 who received an allogeneic stem cell transplant from a related donor, was CMV-positive, and had no GVHD. Some T cells may be provided by the graft donor. CDR3 coding DNA: TGTGCCAGCAGCGAGGGACAGGGAGAATATAATTCACCCCTCCACTTT. Its protein is CASSEGQGEYNSPLHF.